These T cell receptor beta chains were read from a single sample in a study of blood T cell repertoires in COVID-19. The repertoire was sequenced with immunoSEQ multiplex PCR; TCRdb's copy has only in-frame clones and lacks some. The sample lists 150,000 to 200,000 clones, nearly 85% seen once, with more than 4.5% in the top ten. Sequencing was done on a sample of peripheral blood. These receptors all come from a woman aged 25 to 45 with acute or convalescent COVID-19. Both conserved end residues are part of each CDR3. A D gene is named only where the DNA matches it firmly. Clone size is not always given. Where it is, it says once, few, many or a class for expanded clones.

V: TRBV30; D: TRBD1; J: TRBJ2-2; size: .; DNA: TGTGCCTGGGCCGGGACAGGGGTTGGCGGGGAGCTGTTTTTT; CDR3: CAWAGTGVGGELFF
V: TRBV27; D: .; J: TRBJ1-1; size: .; DNA: TGTGCCAGCAGTTTTTACAAACGACAGAACACTGAAGCTTTCTTT; CDR3: CASSFYKRQNTEAFF
V: TRBV5-1; D: .; J: TRBJ1-1; size: once; DNA: TGCGCCAGCAGCTTGGAGGCAGGGGTACTGAACACTGAAGCTTTCTTT; CDR3: CASSLEAGVLNTEAFF
V: TRBV6-4; D: .; J: TRBJ1-2; size: .; DNA: TGTGCCAGCAGTGACAGGGGCTATGGCTACACCTTC; CDR3: CASSDRGYGYTF
V: TRBV4-3; D: .; J: TRBJ1-6; size: .; DNA: TGCGCCAGCAGCCAAGTCTCAGGGTTAAAATCACCCCTCCACTTT; CDR3: CASSQVSGLKSPLHF
V: TRBV7-9; D: TRBD1; J: TRBJ1-5; size: .; DNA: TGTGCCAGCAGCGGGGGTTACGGACAGGGCCTACATCAGCCCCAGCATTTT; CDR3: CASSGGYGQGLHQPQHF
V: TRBV3-1/TRBV3-2; D: TRBD1; J: TRBJ1-5; size: .; DNA: TGTGCCAGCAGCCGAGGACAGGACGGTCAGCCCCAGCATTTT; CDR3: CASSRGQDGQPQHF
V: TRBV12-3/TRBV12-4; D: .; J: TRBJ1-1; size: .; DNA: TGTGCCAGCAGTTTAGGGGAGATCACTGAAGCTTTCTTT; CDR3: CASSLGEITEAFF
V: TRBV30; D: .; J: TRBJ1-1; size: .; DNA: TGTGCCTGGAGTGTACTCACTGAAGCTTTCTTT; CDR3: CAWSVLTEAFF
V: TRBV14; D: TRBD1; J: TRBJ1-1; size: .; DNA: TGTGCCAGCAGCACCCGGACAGGGGCGAACACTGAAGCTTTCTTT; CDR3: CASSTRTGANTEAFF
V: TRBV3-1/TRBV3-2; D: .; J: TRBJ2-7; size: .; DNA: TGTGCCAGCAGCCCCTTACGGACGGGGTCCGAGCAGTACTTC; CDR3: CASSPLRTGSEQYF
V: TRBV5-1; D: .; J: TRBJ1-3; size: once; DNA: TGCGCCAGCAGCTTGGAAAGGGGCTCGACCGGAAACACCATATATTTT; CDR3: CASSLERGSTGNTIYF
V: TRBV6-6; D: .; J: TRBJ2-7; size: .; DNA: TGTGCCAGCAGTCTAACAGGGTACGAGCAGTACTTC; CDR3: CASSLTGYEQYF
V: TRBV6-6; D: TRBD1; J: TRBJ1-1; size: .; DNA: TGTGCCAGCAGTTACCCGACAGGGCCCACTGAAGCTTTCTTT; CDR3: CASSYPTGPTEAFF
V: TRBV2; D: .; J: TRBJ1-2; size: few; DNA: TGTGCCAGCAGTGAAGATGTGGGCCTGGGCTATGGCTACACCTTC; CDR3: CASSEDVGLGYGYTF
V: TRBV11-2; D: .; J: TRBJ2-1; size: .; DNA: TGTGCCAGCAGCGCACGACTAGTTAGTTCCAATGAGCAGTTCTTC; CDR3: CASSARLVSSNEQFF
V: TRBV19; D: .; J: TRBJ1-2; size: .; DNA: TGTGCCAGTAGTATAACAGGGAGAACTAACTATGGCTACACCTTC; CDR3: CASSITGRTNYGYTF
V: TRBV4-3; D: TRBD1; J: TRBJ2-7; size: .; DNA: TGCGCCAGCAGCCAAGGACAGGGGACCCCCTCCTACGAGCAGTACTTC; CDR3: CASSQGQGTPSYEQYF
V: TRBV11-2; D: .; J: TRBJ1-2; size: .; DNA: TGTGCCAGCAGCCCCGACCGGGAGTTGGGCTACACCTTC; CDR3: CASSPDRELGYTF
V: TRBV5-1; D: TRBD1; J: TRBJ1-1; size: few; DNA: TGCGCCAGCAGGTTCCAGGGGGCAGGGAACACTGAAGCTTTCTTT; CDR3: CASRFQGAGNTEAFF
V: TRBV30; D: .; J: TRBJ1-6; size: few; DNA: TGTGCCTGGCGTGTATTACAGGGCGAAAATTCACCCCTCCACTTT; CDR3: CAWRVLQGENSPLHF
V: TRBV7-2; D: TRBD1; J: TRBJ2-7; size: .; DNA: TGTGCCAGCAGCTTAAGGTCGGGACAGCGAATTTACGAGCAGTACTTC; CDR3: CASSLRSGQRIYEQYF
V: TRBV5-1; D: .; J: TRBJ1-1; size: .; DNA: TGCGCCAGCAGCTCCTTTGGAGCTGAAGCTTTCTTT; CDR3: CASSSFGAEAFF
V: TRBV10-3; D: .; J: TRBJ1-1; size: .; DNA: TGTGCCATCAGTGAGTCGAATCTAAAAGCTTTCTTT; CDR3: CAISESNLKAFF
V: TRBV29-1; D: .; J: TRBJ2-7; size: .; DNA: TGCAGCGCAAAAGGACCGGGGTCCTACGAGCAGTACTTC; CDR3: CSAKGPGSYEQYF
V: TRBV6-1; D: .; J: TRBJ1-5; size: few; DNA: TGTGCCAGCAGTGAAAATCAGGGGAGCAATCAGCCCCAGCATTTT; CDR3: CASSENQGSNQPQHF
V: TRBV2; D: TRBD2; J: TRBJ2-2; size: .; DNA: TGTGCCAGCAGTGATGGGCTAGCGGGGGCCACCGGGGAGCTGTTTTTT; CDR3: CASSDGLAGATGELFF
V: TRBV5-4; D: .; J: TRBJ2-7; size: once; DNA: TGTGCCAGCAGCTTAGGAGAGTCCTACGAGCAGTACTTC; CDR3: CASSLGESYEQYF
V: TRBV6-5; D: .; J: TRBJ1-1; size: .; DNA: TGTGCCAGCAGTTACTCAACAGGTAGCATGAACACTGAAGCTTTCTTT; CDR3: CASSYSTGSMNTEAFF
V: TRBV23-1; D: .; J: TRBJ1-1; size: .; DNA: TGCGCCAGCAGAAAAACAGGAGGGAACGGTAGGAACACTGAAGCTTTCTTT; CDR3: CASRKTGGNGRNTEAFF
V: TRBV19; D: TRBD1; J: TRBJ1-6; size: once; DNA: TGTGCCAGTAGCGCAGGGGGCGCAGGATCACCCCTCCACTTT; CDR3: CASSAGGAGSPLHF
V: TRBV4-3; D: TRBD1; J: TRBJ2-1; size: .; DNA: TGCGCCAGCAGCCAAGAACGCTGGACAGGGCCTTACAATGAGCAGTTCTTC; CDR3: CASSQERWTGPYNEQFF
V: TRBV5-4; D: TRBD2; J: TRBJ2-3; size: .; DNA: TGTGCCAGCAGAGCGGGGGGCCTCAGCACAGATACGCAGTATTTT; CDR3: CASRAGGLSTDTQYF
V: TRBV19; D: .; J: TRBJ1-1; size: .; DNA: TGTGCCAGTCAGCGAGGGACAAACACTGAAGCTTTCTTT; CDR3: CASQRGTNTEAFF
V: TRBV14; D: .; J: TRBJ1-6; size: few; DNA: TGTGCCAGCAGCCAATGGAAGGGGGACAATTCACCCCTCCACTTT; CDR3: CASSQWKGDNSPLHF
V: TRBV2; D: .; J: TRBJ1-1; size: .; DNA: TGTGCCATCCCGGGGCGGGGATACGGTGACACTGAAGCTTTCTTT; CDR3: CAIPGRGYGDTEAFF
V: TRBV28; D: TRBD1; J: TRBJ1-1; size: few; DNA: TGTGCCAGCAGAACAAATGACAGGGGGCTAGGCACTGAAGCTTTCTTT; CDR3: CASRTNDRGLGTEAFF
V: TRBV7-6; D: TRBD1; J: TRBJ1-6; size: .; DNA: TGTGCCAGCAGCTTAGCAGGACAGGGGGCGGCTTATAATTCACCCCTCCACTTT; CDR3: CASSLAGQGAAYNSPLHF
V: TRBV7-2; D: .; J: TRBJ1-2; size: .; DNA: TGTGCCAGCAGCTTAGCGAGCGACTATGGCTACACCTTC; CDR3: CASSLASDYGYTF
V: TRBV19; D: .; J: TRBJ1-5; size: once; DNA: TGTGCCAGTAGTATCGATTGGGCAGGTCTCCAGCATTTT; CDR3: CASSIDWAGLQHF
V: TRBV19; D: .; J: TRBJ1-4; size: .; DNA: TGTGCCAGTAGTCTTCGGGGTATGAATGAAAAACTGTTTTTT; CDR3: CASSLRGMNEKLFF
V: TRBV10-3; D: .; J: TRBJ1-1; size: many; DNA: TGTGCCATCAGTGAGGGGCAGGGGAACACTGAAGCTTTCTTT; CDR3: CAISEGQGNTEAFF
V: TRBV9; D: TRBD1; J: TRBJ1-2; size: .; DNA: TGTGCCAGCAGCGTTAGTCCTATAGGGGGCTCGGTGGGCTACACCTTC; CDR3: CASSVSPIGGSVGYTF
V: TRBV9; D: TRBD1; J: TRBJ1-2; size: .; DNA: TGTGCCAGCAGCGTCCGGGACAGGGGAGGCTACACCTTC; CDR3: CASSVRDRGGYTF
V: TRBV27; D: .; J: TRBJ2-1; size: .; DNA: TGTGCCAGCAGGGATAGCGGATCCTACAATGAGCAGTTCTTC; CDR3: CASRDSGSYNEQFF
V: TRBV19; D: .; J: TRBJ1-5; size: .; DNA: TGTGCCAGTAGTATGTCCCGGGGAACAAATCAGCCCCAGCATTTT; CDR3: CASSMSRGTNQPQHF
V: TRBV6-4; D: TRBD2; J: TRBJ2-1; size: .; DNA: TGTGCCAGCAGCGAGCGGGAACTCAATGAGCAGTTCTTC; CDR3: CASSERELNEQFF
V: TRBV11-2; D: .; J: TRBJ1-4; size: few; DNA: TGTGCCAGCAGCATCGACAGGATTAATGAAAAACTGTTTTTT; CDR3: CASSIDRINEKLFF